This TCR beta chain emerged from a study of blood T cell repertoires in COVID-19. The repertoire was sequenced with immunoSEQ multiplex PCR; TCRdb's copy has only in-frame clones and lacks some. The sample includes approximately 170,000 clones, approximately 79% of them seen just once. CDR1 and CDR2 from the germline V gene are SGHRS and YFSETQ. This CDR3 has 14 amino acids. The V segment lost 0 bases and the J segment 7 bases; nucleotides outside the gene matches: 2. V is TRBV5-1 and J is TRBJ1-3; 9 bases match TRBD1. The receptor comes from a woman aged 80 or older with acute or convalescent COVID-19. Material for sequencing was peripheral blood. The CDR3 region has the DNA TGCGCCAGCAGCTTGGGGACAGGGGCTAACACCATATATTTT. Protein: CASSLGTGANTIYF.